This TCR beta chain comes out of a study of blood T cell repertoires in COVID-19. Whole-study context: Nucleic acid was either cDNA or gDNA, and it came from T cells, B-cell-depleted T cells, or PBMCs.

TCRdb's table, derived via immunoSEQ multiplex PCR, lists solely in-frame clones and lacks some. Among fewer than 450,000 clones, 88% were seen once, and the ten largest hold roughly 12%. CDR1 and CDR2 (germline): LGHDT, YNNKEL (reference sequence). The CDR3 runs to 15 residues. Trimming left V 5 bases short and J 4 bases short, with 15 bases between. This chain uses TRBV3-1 (or the pseudogene TRBV3-2) with TRBJ2-4, with a weak D call TRBD2 (5 bases). This sequence was found in a woman in her 50s with COVID-19, enrolled during active disease. The sequencing sample was made of peripheral blood. The chain's CDR3 is CASSNIPGRKNIQYF. In DNA, the CDR3 is TGTGCCAGCAGCAACATCCCGGGGAGAAAAAACATTCAGTACTTC.